These T cell receptor beta chains were read from a single sample in a study of blood T cell repertoires in COVID-19. Only in-frame clones appear in the TCRdb table, and some are missing; sequencing was by immunoSEQ multiplex PCR. This sample has roughly 150,000 clones, with 84% found just once. The sample consisted of peripheral blood. The receptors stem from a woman aged 45-60 years with acute or convalescent COVID-19. CDR3s include the opening cysteine and the closing phenylalanine or tryptophan. D genes are given only for firm matches. The listing skips clone size in some rows; elsewhere it reads once, few, many or a size class.

d_call j_call clone_size v_call cdr3_aa cdr3_nt
. TRBJ1-5 . TRBV29-1 CSVDVGNNQPQHF TGCAGCGTTGATGTCGGGAACAATCAGCCCCAGCATTTT
. TRBJ1-3 . TRBV3-1/TRBV3-2 CASSPQNSWGRENTIYF TGTGCCAGCAGCCCCCAGAATTCCTGGGGGAGGGAAAACACCATATATTTT
. TRBJ1-2 . TRBV4-3 CASSQDSGRDGYTF TGCGCCAGCAGCCAAGATAGCGGTAGGGATGGCTACACCTTC
. TRBJ1-1 once TRBV25-1 CASNETGNTEAFF TGTGCCAGCAACGAAACAGGGAACACTGAAGCTTTCTTT
. TRBJ2-5 once TRBV7-2 CASSGVQGQETQYF TGTGCCAGCAGCGGGGTTCAGGGCCAAGAGACCCAGTACTTC
. TRBJ1-2 few TRBV14 CASSQDYGRVYGYTF TGTGCCAGCAGCCAAGATTACGGCAGGGTCTATGGCTACACCTTC
TRBD1 TRBJ1-2 . TRBV7-2 CASRWDRSNGYTF TGTGCCAGCAGGTGGGACAGAAGTAACGGCTACACCTTC
. TRBJ2-5 . TRBV21-1 CASSSTGTGTEGREGQQETQYF TGTGCCAGCAGCAGTACCGGGACAGGGACCGAGGGGCGAGAAGGGCAGCAAGAGACCCAGTACTTC
. TRBJ2-7 . TRBV6-5 CASKDSHLLYEQYF TGTGCCAGCAAAGACAGCCATCTACTCTACGAGCAGTACTTC
. TRBJ2-5 . TRBV5-1 CASSLVGSGQETQYF TGCGCCAGCAGCTTGGTGGGGTCGGGGCAAGAGACCCAGTACTTC
TRBD2 TRBJ2-7 once TRBV10-3 CAISLGREAYEQYF TGTGCCATCAGCCTCGGGCGGGAGGCCTACGAGCAGTACTTC
TRBD2 TRBJ2-3 . TRBV4-2 CASSQGTSTDTQYF TGTGCCAGCAGCCAAGGGACTAGCACTGATACGCAGTATTTT
. TRBJ1-1 . TRBV6-5 CAGSGTLNTEAFF TGTGCCGGGTCGGGGACACTGAACACTGAAGCTTTCTTT
. TRBJ2-6 . TRBV11-2 CASSPGFSGANVLTF TGTGCCAGCAGCCCCGGTTTCTCTGGGGCCAACGTCCTGACTTTC
TRBD2 TRBJ2-1 few TRBV2 CASSEALGLAGGDEQFF TGTGCCAGCAGTGAAGCGCTAGGGCTAGCGGGAGGGGATGAGCAGTTCTTC
. TRBJ1-1 few TRBV2 CASRFGNTEAFF TGTGCCAGCCGGTTCGGTAACACTGAAGCTTTCTTT
. TRBJ1-6 . TRBV10-3 CAISEVATEGNSPLHF TGTGCCATCAGTGAGGTAGCAACCGAGGGTAATTCACCCCTCCACTTT
TRBD2 TRBJ2-7 . TRBV7-2 CASSLGTSGARSYEQYF TGTGCCAGCAGCTTGGGTACTAGCGGGGCCCGCTCCTACGAGCAGTACTTC
TRBD2 TRBJ2-5 . TRBV7-2 CASGLASGGAKTQYF TGTGCCAGCGGCTTAGCTAGCGGGGGGGCGAAGACCCAGTACTTC
TRBD1 TRBJ2-2 . TRBV5-1 CASSLWTGDTGELFF TGCGCCAGCAGCTTGTGGACAGGGGACACCGGGGAGCTGTTTTTT
. TRBJ2-7 . TRBV3-1/TRBV3-2 CASSQFDSEVEQYF TGTGCCAGCAGCCAATTCGATTCAGAAGTCGAGCAGTACTTC
TRBD1 TRBJ1-1 . TRBV3-1/TRBV3-2 CASSPNRGENTEAFF TGTGCCAGCAGCCCGAACAGGGGAGAGAACACTGAAGCTTTCTTT
TRBD2 TRBJ2-3 . TRBV10-1 CASSWDYCTDTQYF TGCGCCAGCAGTTGGGACTACTGCACAGATACGCAGTATTTT
TRBD1 TRBJ1-2 once TRBV19 CASITTGTGDRGYTF TGTGCCAGTATCACCACCGGGACAGGGGATCGTGGCTACACCTTC
. TRBJ2-1 . TRBV18 CASSPSQTQTGYNEQFF TGTGCCAGCTCACCCTCCCAAACCCAGACGGGGTACAATGAGCAGTTCTTC
TRBD2 TRBJ2-5 . TRBV7-2 CASSLRRASGGETQYF TGTGCCAGCAGCTTACGGAGGGCTAGCGGGGGTGAGACCCAGTACTTC
. TRBJ1-4 . TRBV5-1 CASSLNTGNEKLFF TGCGCCAGCAGCTTGAACACAGGGAATGAAAAACTGTTTTTT
TRBD1 TRBJ1-6 . TRBV3-1/TRBV3-2 CASSQVGTAHSPLHF TGTGCCAGCAGCCAAGTCGGGACAGCCCATTCACCCCTCCACTTT
. TRBJ2-7 . TRBV7-7 CASSLAYSSYEQYF TGTGCCAGCAGCTTAGCTTACAGCTCCTACGAGCAGTACTTC
. TRBJ2-2 . TRBV9 CASSVGALTNTGELFF TGTGCCAGCAGCGTAGGGGCACTTACGAACACCGGGGAGCTGTTTTTT
. TRBJ2-2 . TRBV28 CASSPDYYTGELFF TGTGCCAGCAGTCCGGACTACTACACCGGGGAGCTGTTTTTT
. TRBJ1-4 . TRBV6-5 CASSGKDEKLFF TGTGCCAGTTCGGGGAAAGATGAAAAACTGTTTTTT
. TRBJ1-2 . TRBV5-1 CASSLGALVLGLYGYTF TGCGCCAGCAGCTTGGGAGCCCTCGTTCTGGGACTCTATGGCTACACCTTC
TRBD1 TRBJ2-7 . TRBV4-3 CASSQGQGAPYEQYF TGCGCCAGCAGCCAAGGACAGGGGGCGCCGTACGAGCAGTACTTC
. TRBJ2-7 few TRBV19 CASRPWASDYEQYF TGTGCCAGTAGACCTTGGGCATCGGACTACGAGCAGTACTTC
TRBD1 TRBJ1-1 medium-sized TRBV13 CASSPTGQGAVTEAFF TGTGCCAGCAGCCCAACTGGACAGGGGGCGGTCACTGAAGCTTTCTTT
TRBD1 TRBJ1-1 . TRBV2 CASRHPGQGVGVWAFF TGTGCCAGCAGACATCCGGGACAGGGGGTCGGTGTCTGGGCTTTCTTT